This T cell receptor beta chain was found in a study of cytomegalovirus exposure and HLA in healthy donors. Profiling relied on immunoSEQ multiplex PCR, and the TCRdb table lists in-frame clones only, not all of them. In the table there are about 190,000 clones, roughly four fifths of which are singletons. This CDR3 has 15 residues. Germline assignment: CDR1 SGHNT and CDR2 YYREEE (reference sequence). V was clipped by 2 bases and J by 2 bases, with 8 bases between them. Regarding this clone: Its antigen remains unknown.

Study-wide results and caveats: The study labeled 150 to 200 TCR beta chains cytomegalovirus-associated. There were some public TCRs occurring in many donors, but most TCR sequences were rare.

V and J are TRBV5-4 and TRBJ2-6; the D gene is possibly TRBD1 (5 bases). The clonotype originates from a woman younger than 30 in good health and CMV-seropositive. Sequenced input: PBMCs. The DNA for the CDR3 is TGTGCCAGCAGCTTAGAAGGGGCTGGGGCCAACGTCCTGACTTTC. It is translated as CASSLEGAGANVLTF. Full variable domain (outside the CDR3, taken from reference TRBV5-4 and TRBJ2-6): ETGVTQSPTHLIKTRGQQVTLRCSSQSGHNTVSWYQQALGQGPQFIFQYYREEENGRGNFPPRFSGLQFPNYSSELNVNALELDDSALYLCASSLEGAGANVLTFGAGSRLTVL.